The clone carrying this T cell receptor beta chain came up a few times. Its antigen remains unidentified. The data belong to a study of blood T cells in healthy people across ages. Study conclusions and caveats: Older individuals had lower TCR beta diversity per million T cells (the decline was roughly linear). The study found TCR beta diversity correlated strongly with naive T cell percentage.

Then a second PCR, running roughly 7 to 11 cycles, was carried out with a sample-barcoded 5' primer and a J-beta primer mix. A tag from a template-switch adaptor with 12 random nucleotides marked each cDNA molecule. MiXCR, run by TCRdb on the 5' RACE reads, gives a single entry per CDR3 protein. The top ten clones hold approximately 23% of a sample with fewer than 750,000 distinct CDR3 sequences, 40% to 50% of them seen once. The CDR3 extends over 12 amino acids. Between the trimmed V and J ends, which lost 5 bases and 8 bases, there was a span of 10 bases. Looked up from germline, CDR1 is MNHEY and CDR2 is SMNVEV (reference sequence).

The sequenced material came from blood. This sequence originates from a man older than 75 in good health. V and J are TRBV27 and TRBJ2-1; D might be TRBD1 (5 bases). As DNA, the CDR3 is TGTGCCAGCAGTCCTCAGGGTCATGAGCAGTTCTTC. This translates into CASSPQGHEQFF.